The TCR beta chain under discussion was sequenced for a study of T cell responses to AZD1222 COVID-19 vaccine. The CDR3 contains 15 residues. Germline V CDR1 and CDR2: SQVTM, ANQGSEA. V lost 4 bases, J lost 2 bases, and 18 bases lay in between. Clones were sequenced by immunoSEQ multiplex PCR, and TCRdb holds only the in-frame ones, with some missing. The sample lists about 140,000 clones, roughly nine tenths occurring once. The clonotype comes from an adult who received the MenACWY meningococcal vaccine as a control. The sequencing used peripheral blood, collected 28 days after the second dose of the MenACWY control vaccine. The gene calls are TRBV29-1 and TRBJ2-7, with a tentative D call TRBD1 (5 bases). CDR3 amino acids: CSVGPGQASTYEQYF. The DNA for the CDR3 is TGCAGCGTTGGGCCAGGGCAGGCCTCCACCTACGAGCAGTACTTC.